This T cell receptor beta chain was recovered during a study of T cells in Graves' hyperthyroidism and ophthalmopathy (dated by TCRdb to the late 2010s). Some background on the complete study: Peripheral blood samples were taken at the time of initial diagnosis, prior to any treatment. The roughly 99 discovery patients were divided at random into training and test sets in a 7:3 ratio. In more than 5 Graves' hyperthyroidism patients, the study also compared T-cell repertoires from thyroid tissue with T-cell repertoires from blood. Once sampling was done, hyperthyroidism patients were given methimazole at a starting dose of 30 mg daily, whereas ophthalmopathy patients were given high-dose intravenous methylprednisolone. To identify TCR V-J signatures that set the groups apart, the researchers used a discovery cohort of about a hundred patients, made up of around 40 with Graves' ophthalmopathy and some 58 with stable Graves' hyperthyroidism. Prospective prediction of ophthalmopathy was tested in an independent validation cohort consisting of fewer than 20 hyperthyroidism patients and 15 to 17 patients who later progressed to ophthalmopathy. The paper reports TCR Vbeta CDR3 sequencing of fewer than 150 peripheral blood samples: approximately 43 ophthalmopathy, approximately 74 hyperthyroidism and approximately 17 progressor patients.

The TCR beta CDR3 regions were amplified from RNA transcripts. The first round of RT-PCR for the TCR CDR3 was performed with the HTBI primer set and the Qiagen OneStep RT-PCR kit. Libraries were constructed in a second round of multiplex PCR, after which size selection and purification were carried out. Libraries were sequenced paired-end with 100 bp reads on an Illumina HiSeq2000. The paper's data handling went like this. SOAPnuke was used to process the raw data, throwing out any read that contained adapters or uncalled bases, had a mean Phred below 15, or lacked an exact constant-primer or identifier match. High-quality paired reads were merged using COPE v1.2.5, and each unique nucleotide sequence was defined as a clonotype. Clonotypes were aligned to IMGT TRBV, TRBD and TRBJ reference segments using MiTCR v1.1. Analysis was restricted to V-J combinations with a frequency above 0.0001, which covered 99.2% of repertoires. A TCS score was defined as the ratio of F50 (clonal expansion) to E x V (chaos), with BLOSUM62-based TCRdist applied between CDR3 peptides within each V-J. Welch's t-statistics and random forest reduced just over 500 V-J features to 13, which were used in a naive Bayes classifier (R e1071). In TCRdb, the public reads were trimmed at Q25 with fastp and aligned with MiXCR, with productive beta chains retained. When rows share a CDR3 protein, they turn into one entry using the most common DNA and genes. The V and J calls and clone size come from TCRdb's table, not from the authors' own analysis. The sample records 300,000 to 350,000 distinct CDR3 sequences, approximately 16% of which are singletons. The ten biggest clones cover 33% of the sample.

What the work shows at the level of the full study, not this receptor alone: In cross-validation, a model built on a 13 V-J signature told ophthalmopathy apart from stable hyperthyroidism with approximately 90% sensitivity and around 83% specificity, and in testing the same model reached 80%/75%. Blood samples also contained most of the expanded thyroid clonotypes (frequency above 0.001), which suggests that blood repertoires may reflect thyroid immune responses. No statistical method was used to set the sample size in advance, and investigators knew the group allocation. In validation, the model predicted progression to ophthalmopathy with over 60% sensitivity and less than 80% specificity, a median of 6.5 months before onset.

Stable Graves' hyperthyroidism was defined as the absence of progression to ophthalmopathy over 18 months of follow-up. Hyperthyroidism patients were newly diagnosed, with disease duration under 2 months, and aged 18 to 65 years. The study excluded patients with uncontrolled infections, other autoimmune diseases, pregnancy or lactation. Diagnoses were established on the basis of clinical symptoms, serum thyroxine and TRAb, thyroid ultrasound, and orbital computed tomography. Ficoll-Paque density gradient centrifugation was used to isolate PBMCs from approximately 11 ml of fresh peripheral blood. Trizol reagent was used to extract total RNA, and RNA quality was then checked on an Agilent 2100 Bioanalyzer. Comments on this clonotype: The clone's antigen remains unknown. This may be a read error: a much more frequent sequence differs by one nucleotide.

The CDR3 holds 14 amino acids from the cysteine to the phenylalanine. Only CDR3 DNA is held: 42 bases, read in frame from base 1. CDR1 is given as DFQATT and CDR2 as SNEGSKA, both from the germline V gene (reference sequence). The V and J segments used are TRBV20-1 and TRBJ2-2; TRBD1 lines up with 8 middle nucleotides. TRBJ1-1 explains the end of the DNA better; the J call may be wrong. This TCR derives from a man aged 25-40 years with Graves' hyperthyroidism. What was sequenced was blood. The sequenced DNA: TGCAGTGCTACTTCCGGGACAGGTAACACTGGAGCTTTCTTT. Translated, it gives CSATSGTGNTGAFF.